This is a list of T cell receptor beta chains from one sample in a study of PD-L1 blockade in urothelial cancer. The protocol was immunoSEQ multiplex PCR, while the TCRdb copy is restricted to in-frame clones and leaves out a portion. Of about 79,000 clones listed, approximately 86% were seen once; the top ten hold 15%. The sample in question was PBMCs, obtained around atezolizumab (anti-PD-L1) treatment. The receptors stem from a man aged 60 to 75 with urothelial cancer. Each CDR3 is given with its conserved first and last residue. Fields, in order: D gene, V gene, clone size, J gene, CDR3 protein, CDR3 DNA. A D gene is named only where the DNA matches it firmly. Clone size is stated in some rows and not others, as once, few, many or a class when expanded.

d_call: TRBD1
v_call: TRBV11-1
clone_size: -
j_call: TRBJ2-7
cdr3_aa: CASSWGTGSYEQYF
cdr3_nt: TGTGCCAGCAGCTGGGGGACAGGGAGCTACGAGCAGTACTTC

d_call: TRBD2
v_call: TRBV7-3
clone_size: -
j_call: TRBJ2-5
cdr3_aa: CASSRGDQETQYF
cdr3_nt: TGTGCCAGCAGCCGGGGGGACCAAGAGACCCAGTACTTC

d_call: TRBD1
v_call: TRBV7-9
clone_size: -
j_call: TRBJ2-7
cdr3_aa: CASSPLRDRGVEQYF
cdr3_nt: TGTGCCAGCAGCCCACTCCGGGACAGGGGAGTGGAGCAGTACTTC

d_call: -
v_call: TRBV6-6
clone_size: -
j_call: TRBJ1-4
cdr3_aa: CASSYSIGSVFEKLFF
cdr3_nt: TGTGCCAGCAGTTACTCCATAGGGAGCGTTTTTGAAAAACTGTTTTTT

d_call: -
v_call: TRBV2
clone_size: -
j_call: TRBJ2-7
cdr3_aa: CASSLSPEYEQYF
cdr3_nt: TGTGCCAGCAGCCTTTCCCCAGAATACGAGCAGTACTTC

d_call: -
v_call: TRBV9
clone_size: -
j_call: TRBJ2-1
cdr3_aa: CASSEAGTPRYNEQFF
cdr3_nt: TGTGCCAGCAGCGAGGCCGGGACACCCCGCTACAATGAGCAGTTCTTC

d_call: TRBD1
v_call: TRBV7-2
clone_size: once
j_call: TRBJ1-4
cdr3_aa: CASSPVTGQDEKLFF
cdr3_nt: TGTGCCAGCAGCCCAGTGACAGGGCAAGATGAAAAACTGTTTTTT

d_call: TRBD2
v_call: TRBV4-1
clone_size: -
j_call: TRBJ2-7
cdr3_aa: CASSQGFRGEYEQYF
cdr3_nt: TGCGCCAGCAGCCAGGGTTTTCGGGGGGAGTACGAGCAGTACTTC

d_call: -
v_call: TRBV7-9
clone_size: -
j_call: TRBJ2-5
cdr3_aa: CASSLPGSQETQYF
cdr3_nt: TGTGCCAGCAGTCTGCCAGGTTCGCAAGAGACCCAGTACTTC

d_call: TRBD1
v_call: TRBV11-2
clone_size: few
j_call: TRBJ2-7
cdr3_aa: CASSSWTGSSYEQYF
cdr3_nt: TGTGCCAGCAGCTCTTGGACAGGTTCCTCCTACGAGCAGTACTTC

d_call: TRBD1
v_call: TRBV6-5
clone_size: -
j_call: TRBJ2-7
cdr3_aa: CASSPLRYRGSEQYF
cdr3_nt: TGTGCCAGCAGCCCTCTCCGTTACAGGGGTAGCGAGCAGTACTTC

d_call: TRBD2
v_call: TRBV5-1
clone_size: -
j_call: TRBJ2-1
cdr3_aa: CASSLTGGAYEQFF
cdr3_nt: TGCGCCAGCAGCTTAACCGGGGGGGCGTATGAGCAGTTCTTC

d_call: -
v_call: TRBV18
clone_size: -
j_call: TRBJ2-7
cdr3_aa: CASSHRDISYEQYF
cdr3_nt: TGTGCCAGCTCCCACCGGGACATTTCCTACGAGCAGTACTTC

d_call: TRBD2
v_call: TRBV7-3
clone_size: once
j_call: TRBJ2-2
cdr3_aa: CASSPRGENTGELFF
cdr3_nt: TGTGCCAGCAGCCCGCGGGGGGAGAACACCGGGGAGCTGTTTTTT

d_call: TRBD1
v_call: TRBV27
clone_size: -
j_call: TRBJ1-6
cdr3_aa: CASSSGTGVYSPLHF
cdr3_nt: TGTGCCAGCAGTTCCGGGACAGGGGTATATTCACCCCTCCACTTT

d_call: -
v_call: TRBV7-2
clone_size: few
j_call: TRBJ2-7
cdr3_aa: CASSPTVDHEQYF
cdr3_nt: TGTGCCAGCAGCCCGACAGTTGACCACGAGCAGTACTTC

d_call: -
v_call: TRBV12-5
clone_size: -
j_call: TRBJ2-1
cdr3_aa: CASGLVPLLDEQFF
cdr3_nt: TGTGCTAGTGGTTTGGTACCTTTACTGGATGAGCAGTTCTTC

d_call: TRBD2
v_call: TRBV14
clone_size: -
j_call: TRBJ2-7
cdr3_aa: CASSQNSGGSYEQYF
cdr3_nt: TGTGCCAGCAGCCAAAATAGCGGGGGGTCCTACGAGCAGTACTTC

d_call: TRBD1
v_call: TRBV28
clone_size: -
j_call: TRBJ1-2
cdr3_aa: CASIFRAGGSIYGYTF
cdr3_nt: TGTGCCAGCATTTTTAGGGCAGGGGGCTCTATCTATGGCTACACCTTC

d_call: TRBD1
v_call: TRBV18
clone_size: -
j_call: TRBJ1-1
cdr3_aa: CASSPPGPGGPEAFF
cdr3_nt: TGTGCCAGCTCACCACCGGGACCAGGGGGCCCTGAAGCTTTCTTT

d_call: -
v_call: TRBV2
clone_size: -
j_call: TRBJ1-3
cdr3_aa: CASTPDTSSGNTIYF
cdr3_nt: TGTGCCAGCACCCCTGACACATCCTCTGGAAACACCATATATTTT

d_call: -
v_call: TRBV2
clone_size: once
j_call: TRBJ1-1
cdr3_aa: CASTPLSNTEAFF
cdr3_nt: TGTGCCAGCACCCCCCTGAGTAACACTGAAGCTTTCTTT